This section outlines one T cell receptor (beta chain) sequence together with its context. No antigen is known for it. No per-base quality is available; no much larger clone lies one base away. This entry is derived from a study of blood T cell repertoires in COVID-19 (TCRdb year 2020). Regarding the complete study: Samples covering the acute and convalescent phases of COVID-19 were provided by collaborators in the United States, Italy and Spain. The dataset comprised deeply sampled blood TCRbeta repertoires from subjects exposed to, actively infected with, or recovered from COVID-19. A de-identified subject ID, COVID-19 status, age in years and sex were almost always included in the sample metadata. The repertoires were made available in a free public database intended to serve as a resource for research on the immune response to SARS-CoV-2. Samples came from the ongoing ImmuneRACE study (first 160 participants) plus 1,254 subjects from 6 global collaborators. The material from the prospective study consisted of cDNA or gDNA derived from T cells, B-cell-depleted T cells, or PBMCs. Where HLA class I and class II types were available, the types were taken from metadata supplied by the sample provider, not from assay-based typing.

The investigation overall reported the following: How much clinical and demographic metadata was included differed by source and by participant, and the metadata was provided uncurated.

Collaborating institutions collected whole blood in K2EDTA tubes following their own protocols. For TCRbeta analysis, collaborator samples were shipped as frozen whole blood, as isolated PBMCs, or as DNA extracted from either sample type. The immunoSEQ Assay, a bias-controlled multiplex PCR, was used to amplify TCRbeta CDR3 regions from genomic DNA. The authors' pipeline ran thus. The number of nucleated cells in each sample was estimated by amplification of reference gene primers within the assay. To quantify the absolute abundance of each unique TCRbeta CDR3 rearrangement, sequence reads were collapsed and filtered. For each sample, productive Simpson clonality was calculated as the square root of Simpson's diversity index across productive rearrangements. Here the immuneACCESS table is served through TCRdb, limited to in-frame sequences with V and J called. Missing clones are a known gap in these copies; in checked studies unresolved V genes cover under half, and the rest lacks a known reason. The V and J calls and clone size were taken over from that table, and D and trimming were inferred from the DNA. The sample table lists 100,000 or so clones, about 89% of them with a count of one. The leading ten clones occupy around 1% of the sample.

The trim is 2 bases for V and 8 bases for J, with a gap of 19 bases between the germline ends. CDR1 is given as LGHNT and CDR2 as FRNRAP, both from the germline V gene. The CDR3 spans 16 residues, from the cysteine through the phenylalanine. The retained sequence is limited to the CDR3, 48 bases, with the frame set at the first base. This receptor was taken from a man in his 60s with acute or convalescent COVID-19. Sequencing was performed on peripheral blood. This chain joins TRBV12-5 to TRBJ2-1, with a weak D call of TRBD2 (5 bases match). The sequence in DNA is TGTGCTAGTGGTTTGCCCCCCTCCCGGCGGGTGGATGAGCAGTTCTTC. Translation gives CASGLPPSRRVDEQFF.